This TCR beta chain was retrieved from a study of blood T cells in healthy people across ages. It was with a sample-barcoded 5' primer and a J-beta primer mix that a second PCR of roughly 7 to 12 cycles was run. Through a template-switch adaptor with 12 random nucleotides, each cDNA molecule received a tag. The study obtained at least 3 million CDR3-containing paired-end reads from every sample. One entry per CDR3 protein results from TCRdb running MiXCR on the 5' RACE reads. The sample shows roughly 730,000 distinct CDR3 sequences, roughly three fifths of them seen only once. This clonotype was seen a handful of times. What it binds is unknown. The CDR3 is 17 amino acids. The germline V gene has CDR1 SGHVS and CDR2 FQNEAQ. With V trimmed by 5 bases and J by 5 bases, 17 bases remained unmatched. The study's findings and limits: Those diversity estimates obtained from one million T cells were thought to be underestimates. As age increased, TCR beta diversity per million T cells fell in a roughly linear fashion.

This sequence originates from a man aged 35 to 55 in good health. The sequenced material came from blood. The chain recombines TRBV7-8 with TRBJ2-5, with TRBD2 identical over 7 bases. CDR3 in DNA: TGTGCCAGCAGCGGACCGAGCGGGGCCATCTCGGTGGAGACCCAGTACTTC. Translating gives CASSGPSGAISVETQYF.